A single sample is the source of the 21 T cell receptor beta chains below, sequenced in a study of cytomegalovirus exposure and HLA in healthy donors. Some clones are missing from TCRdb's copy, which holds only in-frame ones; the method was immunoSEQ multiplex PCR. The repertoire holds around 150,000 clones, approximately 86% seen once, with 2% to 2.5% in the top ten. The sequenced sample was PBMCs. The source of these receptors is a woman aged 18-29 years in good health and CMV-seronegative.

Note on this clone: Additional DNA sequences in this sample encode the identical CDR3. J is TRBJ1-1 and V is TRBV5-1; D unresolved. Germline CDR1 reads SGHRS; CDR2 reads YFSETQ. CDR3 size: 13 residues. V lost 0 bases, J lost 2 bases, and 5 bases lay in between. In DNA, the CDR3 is TGCGCCAGCAGCTTGGCAGGTAACACTGAAGCTTTCTTT. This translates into CASSLAGNTEAFF. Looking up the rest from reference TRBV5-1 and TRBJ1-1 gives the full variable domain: KAGVTQTPRYLIKTRGQQVTLSCSPISGHRSVSWYQQTPGQGLQFLFEYFSETQRNKGNFPGRFSGRQFSNSRSEMNVSTLELGDSALYLCASSLAGNTEAFFGQGTRLTVV.

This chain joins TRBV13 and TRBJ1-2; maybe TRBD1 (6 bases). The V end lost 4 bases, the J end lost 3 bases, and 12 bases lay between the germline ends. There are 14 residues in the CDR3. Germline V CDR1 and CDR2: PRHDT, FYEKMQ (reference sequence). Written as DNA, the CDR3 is TGTGCCAGCAGCTCCAACGAGGGGGACTATGGCTACACCTTC. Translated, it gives CASSSNEGDYGYTF.

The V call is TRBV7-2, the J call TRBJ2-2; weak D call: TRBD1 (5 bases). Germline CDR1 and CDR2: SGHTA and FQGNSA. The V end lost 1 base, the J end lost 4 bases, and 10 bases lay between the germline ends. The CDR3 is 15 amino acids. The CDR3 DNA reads TGTGCCAGCAGCTTAGGACAGTACCTCACCGGGGAGCTGTTTTTT. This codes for CASSLGQYLTGELFF. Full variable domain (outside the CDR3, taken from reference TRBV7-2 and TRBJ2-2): GAGVSQSPSNKVTEKGKDVELRCDPISGHTALYWYRQSLGQGLEFLIYFQGNSAPDKSGLPSDRFSAERTGGSVSTLTIQRTQQEDSAVYLCASSLGQYLTGELFFGEGSRLTVL.

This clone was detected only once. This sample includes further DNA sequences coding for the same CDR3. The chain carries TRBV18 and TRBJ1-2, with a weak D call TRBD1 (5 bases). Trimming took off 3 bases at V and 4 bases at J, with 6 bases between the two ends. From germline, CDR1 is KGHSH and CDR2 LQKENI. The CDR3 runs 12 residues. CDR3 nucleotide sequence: TGTGCCAGCTCACCCGACAGCTATGGCTACACCTTC. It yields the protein CASSPDSYGYTF.

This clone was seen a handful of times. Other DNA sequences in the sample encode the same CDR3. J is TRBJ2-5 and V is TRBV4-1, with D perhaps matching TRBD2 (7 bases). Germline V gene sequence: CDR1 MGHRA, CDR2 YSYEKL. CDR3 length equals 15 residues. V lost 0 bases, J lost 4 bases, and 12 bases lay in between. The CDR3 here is CASSQDGGGGETQYF. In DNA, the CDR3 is TGCGCCAGCAGCCAAGACGGAGGGGGGGGAGAGACCCAGTACTTC.

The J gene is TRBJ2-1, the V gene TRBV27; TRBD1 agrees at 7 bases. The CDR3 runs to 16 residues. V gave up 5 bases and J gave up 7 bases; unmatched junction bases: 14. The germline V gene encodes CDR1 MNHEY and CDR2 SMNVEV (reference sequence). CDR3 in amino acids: CASSVLRDRGTNEQFF. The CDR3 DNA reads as TGTGCCAGCAGTGTGCTACGGGACAGAGGAACGAATGAGCAGTTCTTC.

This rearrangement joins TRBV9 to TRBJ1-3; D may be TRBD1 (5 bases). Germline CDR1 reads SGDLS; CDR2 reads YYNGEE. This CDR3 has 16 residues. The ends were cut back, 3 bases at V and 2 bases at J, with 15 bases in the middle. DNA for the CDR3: TGTGCCAGCAGCGGGGGGGAGACAGTTCCTGGAAACACCATATATTTT. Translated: CASSGGETVPGNTIYF.

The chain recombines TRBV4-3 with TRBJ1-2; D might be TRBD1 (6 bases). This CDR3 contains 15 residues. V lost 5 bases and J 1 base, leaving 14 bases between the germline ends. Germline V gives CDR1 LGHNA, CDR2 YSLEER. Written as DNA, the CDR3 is TGCGCCAGCAGCTTAGTTGTACAGGGTAACTATGGCTACACCTTC. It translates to CASSLVVQGNYGYTF.

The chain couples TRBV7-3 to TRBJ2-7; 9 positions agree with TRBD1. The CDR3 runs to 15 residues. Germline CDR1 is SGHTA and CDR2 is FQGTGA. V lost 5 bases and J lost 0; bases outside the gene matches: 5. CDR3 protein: CASSLGQGSSYEQYF. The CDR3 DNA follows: TGTGCCAGCAGCCTCGGACAGGGGAGCTCCTACGAGCAGTACTTC.

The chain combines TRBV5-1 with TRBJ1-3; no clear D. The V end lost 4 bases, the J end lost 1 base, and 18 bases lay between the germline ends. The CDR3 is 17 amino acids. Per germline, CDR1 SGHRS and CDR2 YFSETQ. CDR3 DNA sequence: TGCGCCAGCAGCCTGAAGAGGGTGGGTAAATCTGGAAACACCATATATTTT. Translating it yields CASSLKRVGKSGNTIYF.

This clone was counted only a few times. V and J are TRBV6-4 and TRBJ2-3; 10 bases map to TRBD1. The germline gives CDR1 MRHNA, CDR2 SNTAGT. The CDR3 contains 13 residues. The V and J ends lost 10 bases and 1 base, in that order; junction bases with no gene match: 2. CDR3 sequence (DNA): TGTGCCACCGGGACAGGGGGCACAGATACGCAGTATTTT. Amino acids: CATGTGGTDTQYF.

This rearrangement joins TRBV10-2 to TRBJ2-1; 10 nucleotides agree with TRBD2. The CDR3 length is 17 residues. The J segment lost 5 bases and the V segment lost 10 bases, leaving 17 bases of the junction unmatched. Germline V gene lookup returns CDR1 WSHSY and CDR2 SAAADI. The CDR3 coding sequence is TGCGCCACCTCCCCGAGGGCTAGCGGGGGTACTAACAATGAGCAGTTCTTC. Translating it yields CATSPRASGGTNNEQFF.

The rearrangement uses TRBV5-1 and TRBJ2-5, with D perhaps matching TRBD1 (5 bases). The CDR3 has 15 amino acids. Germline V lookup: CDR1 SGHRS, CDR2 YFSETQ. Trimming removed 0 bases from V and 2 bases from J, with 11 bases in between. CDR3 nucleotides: TGCGCCAGCAGCTTGGGCCAGGGTATTCAAGAGACCCAGTACTTC. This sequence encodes CASSLGQGIQETQYF.

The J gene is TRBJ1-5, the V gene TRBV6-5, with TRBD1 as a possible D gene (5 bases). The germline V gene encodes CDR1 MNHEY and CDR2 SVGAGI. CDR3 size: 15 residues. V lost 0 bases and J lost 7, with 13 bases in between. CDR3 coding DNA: TGTGCCAGCAGTTACTCGGGGGGGGGTATGCAGCCCCAGCATTTT. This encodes CASSYSGGGMQPQHF.

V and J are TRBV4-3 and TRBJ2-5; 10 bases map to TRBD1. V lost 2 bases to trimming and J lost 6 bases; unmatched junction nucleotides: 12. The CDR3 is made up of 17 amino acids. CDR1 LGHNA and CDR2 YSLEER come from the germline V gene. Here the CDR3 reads CASSQSLAGDRGKTQYF. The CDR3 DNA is TGCGCCAGCAGCCAATCACTCGCCGGGGACAGGGGAAAGACCCAGTACTTC.

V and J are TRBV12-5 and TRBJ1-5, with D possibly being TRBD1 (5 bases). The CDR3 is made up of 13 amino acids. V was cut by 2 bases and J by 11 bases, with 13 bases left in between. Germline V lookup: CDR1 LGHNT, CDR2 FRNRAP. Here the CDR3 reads CASGLNEAGAQHF. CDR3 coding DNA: TGTGCTAGTGGTTTGAACGAGGCGGGGGCCCAGCATTTT. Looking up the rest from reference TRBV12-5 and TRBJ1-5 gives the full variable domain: DARVTQTPRHKVTEMGQEVTMRCQPILGHNTVFWYRQTMMQGLELLAYFRNRAPLDDSGMPKDRFSAEMPDATLATLKIQPSEPRDSAVYFCASGLNEAGAQHFGDGTRLSIL.

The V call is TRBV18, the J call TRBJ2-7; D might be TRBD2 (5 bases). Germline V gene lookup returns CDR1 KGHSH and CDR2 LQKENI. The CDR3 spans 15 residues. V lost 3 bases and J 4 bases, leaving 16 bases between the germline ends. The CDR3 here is CASSPNGGGPYEQYF. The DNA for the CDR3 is TGTGCCAGCTCACCTAACGGAGGCGGACCATACGAGCAGTACTTC. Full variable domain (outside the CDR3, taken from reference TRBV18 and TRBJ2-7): NAGVMQNPRHLVRRRGQEARLRCSPMKGHSHVYWYRQLPEEGLKFMVYLQKENIIDESGMPKERFSAEFPKEGPSILRIQQVVRGDSAAYFCASSPNGGGPYEQYFGPGTRLTVT.

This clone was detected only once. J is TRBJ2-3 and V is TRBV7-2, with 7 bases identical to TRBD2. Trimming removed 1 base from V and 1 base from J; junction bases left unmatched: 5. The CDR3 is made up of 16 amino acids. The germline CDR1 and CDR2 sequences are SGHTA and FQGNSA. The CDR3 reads CASSLGYAGGTDTQYF. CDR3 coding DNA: TGTGCCAGCAGCTTAGGGTACGCGGGAGGCACAGATACGCAGTATTTT.

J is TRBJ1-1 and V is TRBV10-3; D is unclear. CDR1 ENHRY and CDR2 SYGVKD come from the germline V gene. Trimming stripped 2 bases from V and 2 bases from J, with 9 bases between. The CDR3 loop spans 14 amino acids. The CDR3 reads CAISEPTTNTEAFF. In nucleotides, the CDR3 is TGTGCCATCAGTGAGCCGACTACCAACACTGAAGCTTTCTTT.

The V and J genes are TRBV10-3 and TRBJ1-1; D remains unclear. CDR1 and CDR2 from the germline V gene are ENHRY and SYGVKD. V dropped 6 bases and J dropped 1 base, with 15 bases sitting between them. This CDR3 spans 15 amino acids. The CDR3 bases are TGTGCCATCAGCTCTACTCGTACAGCGAACACTGAAGCTTTCTTT. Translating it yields CAISSTRTANTEAFF.

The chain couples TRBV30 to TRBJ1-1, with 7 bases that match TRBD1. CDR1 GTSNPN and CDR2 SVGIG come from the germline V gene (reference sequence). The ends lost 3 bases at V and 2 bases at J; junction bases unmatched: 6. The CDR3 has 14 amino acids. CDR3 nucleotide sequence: TGTGCCTGGAGCGGGGACAGAGGAAACACTGAAGCTTTCTTT. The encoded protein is CAWSGDRGNTEAFF.